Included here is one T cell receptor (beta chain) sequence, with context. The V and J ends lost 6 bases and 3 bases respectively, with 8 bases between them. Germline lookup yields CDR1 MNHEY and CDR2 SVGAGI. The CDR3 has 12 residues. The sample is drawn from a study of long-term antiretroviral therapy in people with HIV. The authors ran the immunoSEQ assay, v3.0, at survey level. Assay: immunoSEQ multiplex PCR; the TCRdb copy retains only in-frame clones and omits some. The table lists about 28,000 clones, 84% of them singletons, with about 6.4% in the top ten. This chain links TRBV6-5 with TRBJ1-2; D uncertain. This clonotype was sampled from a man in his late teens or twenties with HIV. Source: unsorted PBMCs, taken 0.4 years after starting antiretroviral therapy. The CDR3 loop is CASSNVDYGYTF. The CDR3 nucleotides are TGTGCCAGCAGCAACGTAGACTATGGCTACACCTTC.